Here is one TCR beta chain with its context. What it binds is not known. CDR1 and CDR2 (germline): LNHDA, SQIVND (reference sequence). The CDR3 extends over 16 amino acids. This entry comes from a study of shared clonotypes between healthy human individuals. Study-wide findings and caveats: Non-shared clonotypes had lower generation probabilities than clonotypes shared by all four sorted-subset donors. Genetic and exposure-history diversity was limited by the small donor number.

The repertoire was sequenced with immunoSEQ multiplex PCR; TCRdb's copy has only in-frame clones and lacks some. The profile shows roughly 700,000 clones, about 74% of them singletons. This TCR was sampled from a woman in her 30s in good health. Sample: memory CD4+ T cells sorted from blood. Described subset: CD45RA-negative fraction. V usage is TRBV19 and J usage is TRBJ2-2; D might be TRBD2 (6 bases). The CDR3 DNA sequence: TGTGCAACTAGCTCAAAGGGCAGACTGAACACCGGGGAGCTGTTTTTT. This codes for CATSSKGRLNTGELFF.